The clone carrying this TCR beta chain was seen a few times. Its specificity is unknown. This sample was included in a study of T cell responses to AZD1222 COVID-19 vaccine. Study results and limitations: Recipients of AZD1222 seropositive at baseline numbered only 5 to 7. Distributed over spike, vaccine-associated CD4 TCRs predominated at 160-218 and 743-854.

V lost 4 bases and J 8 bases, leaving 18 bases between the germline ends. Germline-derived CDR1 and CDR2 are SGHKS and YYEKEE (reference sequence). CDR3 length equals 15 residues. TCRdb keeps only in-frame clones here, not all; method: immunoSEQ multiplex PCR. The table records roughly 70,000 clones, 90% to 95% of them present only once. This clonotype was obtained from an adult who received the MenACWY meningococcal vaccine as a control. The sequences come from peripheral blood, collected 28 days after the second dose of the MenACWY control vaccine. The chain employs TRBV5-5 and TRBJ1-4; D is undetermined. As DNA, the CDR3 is TGTGCCAGCAGCCCGGCCGGGGTGGTGGGAGAAAAACTGTTTTTT. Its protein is CASSPAGVVGEKLFF.